The sequence of this T cell receptor (beta chain) was determined in a study of blood T cell repertoires in COVID-19 (dated by TCRdb to the early 2020s). The study in broad terms: The collaborator samples originated in the United States, Italy and Spain and spanned the acute and convalescent phases of COVID-19. The material from the prospective study consisted of cDNA or gDNA derived from T cells, B-cell-depleted T cells, or PBMCs. The dataset comprised deeply sampled blood TCRbeta repertoires from subjects exposed to, actively infected with, or recovered from COVID-19. A freely available public database, intended as a resource for researchers studying the immune response to SARS-CoV-2, is where the repertoires were released. The samples were drawn from two sources: the first 160 participants of the ongoing ImmuneRACE study, and fewer than 1,500 subjects contributed by 6 global collaborators. Sample metadata almost always included a de-identified subject ID, COVID-19 status, age in years and sex. Where available, HLA class I and class II types were obtained from metadata supplied by the sample provider rather than from assay-based typing. The full study reports these points: How much clinical and demographic metadata was included differed by source and by participant, and the metadata was provided uncurated.

The collaborating institutions used their own protocols to collect whole blood in K2EDTA tubes. Collaborator samples were shipped for TCRbeta analysis as frozen whole blood, isolated PBMCs, or DNA extracted from either sample type. TCRbeta CDR3 regions were amplified from genomic DNA using the immunoSEQ Assay, a bias-controlled multiplex PCR. The source study handled its data this way. Within the assay, amplification of reference gene primers was used to estimate how many nucleated cells each sample contained. To quantify the absolute abundance of each unique TCRbeta CDR3 rearrangement, sequence reads were collapsed and filtered. Productive Simpson clonality was computed per sample as the square root of Simpson's diversity index over productive rearrangements. The table comes from immuneACCESS by way of TCRdb, which keeps in-frame sequences with V and J called. Part of the clones is missing from these tables; in studies checked, under half for an unresolved V gene and the rest for unknown reasons. V, J and clone size derive from that table, while D and trimming were established from the DNA sequence. The sample has 58,000 or so clones on record, 60% to 85% of them singletons. The ten largest clones add up to under 5% of the sample.

There are 17 amino acids in the CDR3, from cysteine to phenylalanine inclusive. The retained sequence is limited to the CDR3, 51 bases, with the frame set at the first base. V is reduced by 2 bases and J by 0 bases, leaving a spacing of 17 bases between them. Reading the germline V gene gives CDR1 SGHAT and CDR2 FQNNGV. This clone was counted between two and nine times. Its antigen remains undetermined. No base quality values were provided; no much bigger clone lies one nucleotide off. Sequencing input: peripheral blood. Recombination connected TRBV11-2 to TRBJ2-7, and TRBD2 may be the D gene, going by 5 matching bases. This TCR was sampled from a human donor in a cohort sampled during active COVID-19. The bases are TGTGCCAGCAGCTTAAGTACGGGCGGGTCTCACTCCTACGAGCAGTACTTC. Its product reads: CASSLSTGGSHSYEQYF.